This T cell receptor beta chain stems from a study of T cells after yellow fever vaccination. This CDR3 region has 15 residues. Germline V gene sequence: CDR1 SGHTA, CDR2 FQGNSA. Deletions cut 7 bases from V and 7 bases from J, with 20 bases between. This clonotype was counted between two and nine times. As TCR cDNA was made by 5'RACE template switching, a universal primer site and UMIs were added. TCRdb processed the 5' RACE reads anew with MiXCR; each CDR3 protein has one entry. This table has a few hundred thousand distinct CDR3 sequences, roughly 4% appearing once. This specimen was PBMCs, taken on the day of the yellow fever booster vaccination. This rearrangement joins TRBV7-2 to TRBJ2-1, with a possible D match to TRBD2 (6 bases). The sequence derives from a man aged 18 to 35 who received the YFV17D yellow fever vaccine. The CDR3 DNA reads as TGTGCCAGCAAGGGGATTAGCCGGAGGGAAAATGAGCAGTTCTTC. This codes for CASKGISRRENEQFF. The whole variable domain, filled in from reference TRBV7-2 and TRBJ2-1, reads GAGVSQSPSNKVTEKGKDVELRCDPISGHTALYWYRQSLGQGLEFLIYFQGNSAPDKSGLPSDRFSAERTGGSVSTLTIQRTQQEDSAVYLCASKGISRRENEQFFGPGTRLTVL.